Listed below are T cell receptor beta chains from one sample, sequenced in a study of radiation and T cells in renal cell carcinoma. The assay was immunoSEQ multiplex PCR, and TCRdb's table has in-frame clones only and misses some. The table lists about 120,000 clones, about four fifths of them singletons, with approximately 6.3% in the top ten. The sequencing here drew on blood, taken from a patient whose treatment included radiotherapy and nephrectomy. Receptors were obtained from a middle-aged man with renal cell carcinoma. Each CDR3 is given with its conserved first and last residue. The order of the fields is J gene, clone size, V gene, CDR3 length, D gene, CDR3 protein, CDR3 DNA. A D gene is named only where the DNA matches it firmly. For some rows the clone size is stated as once, few or many, or as a class when expanded; others skip it.

J gene: TRBJ1-4; clone size: NA; V gene: TRBV6-6; CDR3 length: 14; D gene: NA; CDR3 protein: CASSLQGGGEKLFF; CDR3 DNA: TGTGCCAGCAGTTTACAGGGAGGTGGCGAAAAACTGTTTTTT
J gene: TRBJ1-1; clone size: few; V gene: TRBV27; CDR3 length: 15; D gene: NA; CDR3 protein: CASSFRGDGGTEAFF; CDR3 DNA: TGTGCCAGCAGTTTCCGGGGAGATGGTGGCACTGAAGCTTTCTTT
J gene: TRBJ1-2; clone size: NA; V gene: TRBV7-9; CDR3 length: 16; D gene: TRBD1; CDR3 protein: CASSFGAPGQNYGYTF; CDR3 DNA: TGTGCCAGCAGCTTTGGGGCCCCGGGACAGAACTATGGCTACACCTTC
J gene: TRBJ2-1; clone size: NA; V gene: TRBV9; CDR3 length: 17; D gene: TRBD1; CDR3 protein: CASSVGWGGQGGNEQFF; CDR3 DNA: TGTGCCAGCAGCGTAGGTTGGGGAGGACAGGGGGGCAATGAGCAGTTCTTC
J gene: TRBJ1-1; clone size: NA; V gene: TRBV7-9; CDR3 length: 14; D gene: NA; CDR3 protein: CASSFSGAFTEAFF; CDR3 DNA: TGTGCCAGCAGCTTCTCCGGGGCGTTCACTGAAGCTTTCTTT
J gene: TRBJ1-2; clone size: NA; V gene: TRBV4-1; CDR3 length: 16; D gene: NA; CDR3 protein: CASSQGLRERLGGYTF; CDR3 DNA: TGCGCCAGCAGCCAAGGGCTACGGGAAAGGCTGGGAGGCTACACCTTC
J gene: TRBJ1-3; clone size: NA; V gene: TRBV6-1; CDR3 length: 16; D gene: TRBD1; CDR3 protein: CASSGGQFSSGNTIYF; CDR3 DNA: TGTGCCAGCAGTGGGGGACAGTTTAGCTCTGGAAACACCATATATTTT
J gene: TRBJ2-3; clone size: once; V gene: TRBV7-2; CDR3 length: 15; D gene: TRBD2; CDR3 protein: CASSLLAGVSDTQYF; CDR3 DNA: TGTGCCAGCAGCTTACTAGCGGGGGTCTCAGATACGCAGTATTTT
J gene: TRBJ2-1; clone size: NA; V gene: TRBV6-5; CDR3 length: 12; D gene: NA; CDR3 protein: CASSYNGVEQFF; CDR3 DNA: TGTGCCAGCAGTTACAATGGGGTTGAGCAGTTCTTC
J gene: TRBJ2-1; clone size: NA; V gene: TRBV7-7; CDR3 length: 13; D gene: NA; CDR3 protein: CASSRDLTGEQFF; CDR3 DNA: TGTGCTAGCAGCCGGGACCTTACGGGGGAGCAGTTCTTC
J gene: TRBJ2-7; clone size: NA; V gene: TRBV5-1; CDR3 length: 13; D gene: TRBD2; CDR3 protein: CASSSGGKNEQYF; CDR3 DNA: TGCGCCAGCAGCTCGGGGGGAAAGAACGAGCAGTACTTC
J gene: TRBJ2-3; clone size: NA; V gene: TRBV7-6; CDR3 length: 16; D gene: TRBD2; CDR3 protein: CASSFSSGGATDTQYF; CDR3 DNA: TGTGCCAGCAGCTTTTCTAGCGGGGGGGCCACAGATACGCAGTATTTT
J gene: TRBJ2-2; clone size: NA; V gene: TRBV10-3; CDR3 length: 15; D gene: NA; CDR3 protein: CAISQTGSNTGELFF; CDR3 DNA: TGTGCCATCAGTCAGACAGGATCGAACACCGGGGAGCTGTTTTTT
J gene: TRBJ2-2; clone size: NA; V gene: TRBV9; CDR3 length: 15; D gene: TRBD1; CDR3 protein: CASSHRTGNTGELFF; CDR3 DNA: TGTGCCAGCAGCCACCGGACAGGGAACACCGGGGAGCTGTTTTTT
J gene: TRBJ1-3; clone size: NA; V gene: TRBV11-2; CDR3 length: 19; D gene: TRBD1; CDR3 protein: CASRQNPGQSLYSGNTIYF; CDR3 DNA: TGTGCCAGCAGGCAGAACCCGGGACAGTCACTTTACTCTGGAAACACCATATATTTT
J gene: TRBJ2-7; clone size: NA; V gene: TRBV5-6; CDR3 length: 16; D gene: TRBD2; CDR3 protein: CASSLGVSGMTYEQYF; CDR3 DNA: TGTGCCAGCAGCTTGGGTGTTAGCGGGATGACCTACGAGCAGTACTTC
J gene: TRBJ2-5; clone size: NA; V gene: TRBV7-3; CDR3 length: 15; D gene: TRBD1; CDR3 protein: CASSSTGTGQETQYF; CDR3 DNA: TGTGCCAGCAGCTCTACCGGGACAGGGCAAGAGACCCAGTACTTC
J gene: TRBJ1-5; clone size: NA; V gene: TRBV27; CDR3 length: 14; D gene: NA; CDR3 protein: CASSLVSENQPQHF; CDR3 DNA: TGTGCCAGCTCTTTAGTCTCAGAGAATCAGCCCCAGCATTTT
J gene: TRBJ1-2; clone size: NA; V gene: TRBV2; CDR3 length: 13; D gene: NA; CDR3 protein: CASSYSENYGYTF; CDR3 DNA: TGTGCCAGCAGTTACAGTGAAAACTATGGCTACACCTTC
J gene: TRBJ2-7; clone size: once; V gene: TRBV28; CDR3 length: 14; D gene: NA; CDR3 protein: CASRPGGGSYEQYF; CDR3 DNA: TGTGCCAGCAGACCTGGAGGGGGCTCCTACGAGCAGTACTTC
J gene: TRBJ1-1; clone size: few; V gene: TRBV6-1; CDR3 length: 13; D gene: NA; CDR3 protein: CASSREWGTEAFF; CDR3 DNA: TGTGCCAGCAGCAGGGAATGGGGGACTGAAGCTTTCTTT
J gene: TRBJ2-1; clone size: NA; V gene: TRBV15; CDR3 length: 18; D gene: TRBD1; CDR3 protein: CATSRGPGDRVKYNEQFF; CDR3 DNA: TGTGCCACCAGCAGAGGGCCTGGAGACAGGGTAAAGTACAATGAGCAGTTCTTC
J gene: TRBJ2-1; clone size: NA; V gene: TRBV25-1; CDR3 length: 15; D gene: NA; CDR3 protein: CASSEGLAPNNEQFF; CDR3 DNA: TGTGCCAGCAGTGAGGGGTTAGCGCCCAACAATGAGCAGTTCTTC
J gene: TRBJ1-5; clone size: NA; V gene: TRBV6-1; CDR3 length: 13; D gene: NA; CDR3 protein: CASSVGRPQPQHF; CDR3 DNA: TGTGCCAGCAGTGTGGGCAGGCCTCAGCCCCAGCATTTT
J gene: TRBJ2-2; clone size: NA; V gene: TRBV7-9; CDR3 length: 17; D gene: TRBD2; CDR3 protein: CASSLGGSGSRGGELFF; CDR3 DNA: TGTGCCAGCAGCTTAGGGGGTAGCGGGAGTCGTGGCGGGGAGCTGTTTTTT
J gene: TRBJ2-1; clone size: NA; V gene: TRBV9; CDR3 length: 13; D gene: NA; CDR3 protein: CASSVDPRGEQFF; CDR3 DNA: TGTGCCAGCAGCGTAGACCCTCGGGGTGAGCAGTTCTTC
J gene: TRBJ1-6; clone size: NA; V gene: TRBV2; CDR3 length: 15; D gene: NA; CDR3 protein: CASSVAGVINSPLHF; CDR3 DNA: TGTGCCAGCAGTGTCGCGGGAGTTATTAATTCACCCCTCCACTTT
J gene: TRBJ2-7; clone size: once; V gene: TRBV5-1; CDR3 length: 16; D gene: NA; CDR3 protein: CASSSRVGPLSYEQYF; CDR3 DNA: TGCGCCAGCAGCTCGAGGGTTGGACCGCTTTCCTACGAGCAGTACTTC
J gene: TRBJ1-6; clone size: NA; V gene: TRBV6-6; CDR3 length: 15; D gene: TRBD1; CDR3 protein: CASSRPGTGNSPLHF; CDR3 DNA: TGTGCCAGCAGCAGACCCGGGACAGGGAATTCACCCCTCCACTTT
J gene: TRBJ2-7; clone size: few; V gene: TRBV28; CDR3 length: 15; D gene: NA; CDR3 protein: CASSSPPGLIYEQYF; CDR3 DNA: TGTGCCAGCAGTTCTCCCCCGGGACTCATCTACGAGCAGTACTTC
J gene: TRBJ2-5; clone size: NA; V gene: TRBV4-1; CDR3 length: 17; D gene: TRBD2; CDR3 protein: CASSQEEGLAAQETQYF; CDR3 DNA: TGCGCCAGCAGCCAAGAGGAGGGACTAGCGGCCCAAGAGACCCAGTACTTC
J gene: TRBJ2-7; clone size: NA; V gene: TRBV6-1; CDR3 length: 13; D gene: NA; CDR3 protein: CASLSGGAYEQYF; CDR3 DNA: TGTGCCAGTCTAAGTGGCGGAGCCTACGAGCAGTACTTC
J gene: TRBJ1-5; clone size: NA; V gene: TRBV10-3; CDR3 length: 12; D gene: TRBD1; CDR3 protein: CAIQGSNQPQHF; CDR3 DNA: TGTGCCATACAGGGGAGCAATCAGCCCCAGCATTTT
J gene: TRBJ2-1; clone size: NA; V gene: TRBV5-1; CDR3 length: 16; D gene: TRBD2; CDR3 protein: CASITTSGGAYNEQFF; CDR3 DNA: TGCGCCAGCATAACGACTAGCGGGGGGGCCTACAATGAGCAGTTCTTC
J gene: TRBJ1-2; clone size: NA; V gene: TRBV10-1; CDR3 length: 16; D gene: NA; CDR3 protein: CASTQDIWTRSNGYTF; CDR3 DNA: TGCGCCAGCACCCAGGATATTTGGACGCGTTCGAATGGCTACACCTTC
J gene: TRBJ1-5; clone size: few; V gene: TRBV4-1; CDR3 length: 14; D gene: NA; CDR3 protein: CASSLGTRDPAQHF; CDR3 DNA: TGCGCCAGCAGCCTCGGGACACGGGATCCGGCCCAGCATTTT
J gene: TRBJ2-7; clone size: NA; V gene: TRBV5-1; CDR3 length: 14; D gene: NA; CDR3 protein: CASSSGLGTYEQYF; CDR3 DNA: TGCGCCAGCAGTTCCGGACTGGGGACCTACGAGCAGTACTTC
J gene: TRBJ1-1; clone size: NA; V gene: TRBV27; CDR3 length: 12; D gene: NA; CDR3 protein: CASKGLNTEAFF; CDR3 DNA: TGTGCCAGCAAGGGGTTGAACACTGAAGCTTTCTTT
J gene: TRBJ1-1; clone size: few; V gene: TRBV5-4; CDR3 length: 15; D gene: NA; CDR3 protein: CASSLAWGGNTEAFF; CDR3 DNA: TGTGCCAGCAGCTTGGCCTGGGGGGGGAACACTGAAGCTTTCTTT
J gene: TRBJ2-5; clone size: NA; V gene: TRBV2; CDR3 length: 14; D gene: NA; CDR3 protein: CASSADFRWETQYF; CDR3 DNA: TGTGCCAGCAGTGCCGATTTTCGGTGGGAGACCCAGTACTTC
J gene: TRBJ2-7; clone size: NA; V gene: TRBV29-1; CDR3 length: 13; D gene: NA; CDR3 protein: CSAARGQSYEQYF; CDR3 DNA: TGCAGCGCCGCAAGGGGTCAGTCCTACGAGCAGTACTTC
J gene: TRBJ2-3; clone size: NA; V gene: TRBV12-5; CDR3 length: 16; D gene: NA; CDR3 protein: CASGYPAGVRTDTQYF; CDR3 DNA: TGTGCTAGTGGTTACCCTGCAGGGGTCCGCACAGATACGCAGTATTTT
J gene: TRBJ1-2; clone size: NA; V gene: TRBV7-9; CDR3 length: 14; D gene: NA; CDR3 protein: CASSLGQNIGGYTF; CDR3 DNA: TGTGCCAGCAGCCTAGGTCAGAATATCGGTGGCTACACCTTC
J gene: TRBJ1-1; clone size: few; V gene: TRBV6-1; CDR3 length: 14; D gene: TRBD1; CDR3 protein: CASSVGTANTEAFF; CDR3 DNA: TGTGCCAGCAGTGTTGGGACAGCAAACACTGAAGCTTTCTTT
J gene: TRBJ2-7; clone size: NA; V gene: TRBV15; CDR3 length: 15; D gene: TRBD1; CDR3 protein: CATSRTLDRRYEQYF; CDR3 DNA: TGTGCCACCAGCCGGACGTTGGACAGGCGGTACGAGCAGTACTTC
J gene: TRBJ2-5; clone size: NA; V gene: TRBV14; CDR3 length: 17; D gene: TRBD2; CDR3 protein: CASSQGYTSGEQETQYF; CDR3 DNA: TGTGCCAGCAGCCAAGGGTATACTAGCGGGGAACAAGAGACCCAGTACTTC
J gene: TRBJ1-2; clone size: NA; V gene: TRBV5-4; CDR3 length: 13; D gene: TRBD1; CDR3 protein: CASSNQGAEGYTF; CDR3 DNA: TGTGCCAGCAGCAATCAGGGGGCGGAAGGCTACACCTTC
J gene: TRBJ1-2; clone size: NA; V gene: TRBV29-1; CDR3 length: 13; D gene: TRBD1; CDR3 protein: CSVREGGDYGYTF; CDR3 DNA: TGCAGCGTGCGGGAAGGGGGCGACTATGGCTACACCTTC